This TCR beta chain was obtained from a study of spatial heterogeneity in lung cancer. The junction had 3 bases not matched to a gene; V was cut back by 2 bases and J by 4 bases. The germline V gene has CDR1 SGDLS and CDR2 YYNGEE. This CDR3 has 14 amino acids. A single record per CDR3 protein comes from TCRdb applying MiXCR to the 5' RACE reads. Of 40,000 to 55,000 distinct CDR3 sequences listed, 6.5% to 8.5% are singletons. Time point here: sample taken at primary tumor resection. No cells were sorted before sequencing. The whole RNA sequenced was extracted from tumor, nontumor lung or frozen PBMC. This clonotype was recorded a few times.

This specimen was PBMCs, taken at surgery. J is TRBJ2-5 and V is TRBV9; 9 nucleotides line up with TRBD1. The receptor was derived from a female donor with early-stage non-small cell lung cancer. The CDR3 DNA is TGTGCCAGCAGCGTGGGACAGGGCGGAGAGACCCAGTACTTC. Protein: CASSVGQGGETQYF.